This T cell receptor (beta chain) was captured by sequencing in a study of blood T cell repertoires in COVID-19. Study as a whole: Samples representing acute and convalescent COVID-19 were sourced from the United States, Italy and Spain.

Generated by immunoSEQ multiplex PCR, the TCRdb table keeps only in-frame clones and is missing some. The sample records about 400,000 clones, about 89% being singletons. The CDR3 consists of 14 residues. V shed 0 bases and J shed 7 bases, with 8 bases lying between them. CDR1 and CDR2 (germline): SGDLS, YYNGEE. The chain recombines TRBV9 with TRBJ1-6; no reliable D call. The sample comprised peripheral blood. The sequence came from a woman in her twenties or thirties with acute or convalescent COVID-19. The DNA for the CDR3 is TGTGCCAGCAGCGTAGGCCACTCCAATTCACCCCTCCACTTT. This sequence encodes CASSVGHSNSPLHF.